This is a list of T cell receptor beta chains from one sample in a study of T cell responses to AZD1222 COVID-19 vaccine. Profiled with immunoSEQ multiplex PCR; TCRdb holds only in-frame clones, not every one. The sample has about 160,000 clones; approximately 94% are singletons. The sample consisted of peripheral blood, taken 28 days after the second AZD1222 dose. The receptors were gathered from an adult who received the AZD1222 COVID-19 vaccine. CDR3s include the opening cysteine and the closing phenylalanine or tryptophan. D genes are given only for firm matches. Clone size is given for some rows only: seen once, a few or many times, or a class if the clone is expanded.

.	.	TRBV9	TRBJ1-1	CASSVLPGGDGGAEAFF	TGTGCCAGCAGCGTACTCCCCGGGGGCGATGGTGGGGCTGAAGCTTTCTTT
.	TRBD1	TRBV28	TRBJ1-1	CASSQTTGGKAEAFF	TGTGCCAGCAGCCAAACAACAGGGGGCAAAGCGGAAGCTTTCTTT
.	TRBD1	TRBV10-3	TRBJ2-1	CAISRQGARSYNEQFF	TGTGCCATCAGTCGTCAGGGGGCTCGCTCCTACAATGAGCAGTTCTTC
.	.	TRBV24-1	TRBJ2-3	CATSAGQFTDTQYF	TGTGCCACCAGCGCGGGACAGTTCACAGATACGCAGTATTTT
.	.	TRBV18	TRBJ1-6	CASSPSARRNSPLHF	TGTGCCAGCTCGCCTAGCGCACGCCGAAATTCACCCCTCCACTTT
.	TRBD1	TRBV6-5	TRBJ2-7	CASSRTGKYEQYF	TGTGCCAGCAGTCGGACAGGGAAATACGAGCAGTACTTC
.	TRBD1	TRBV4-1	TRBJ1-2	CASRQFRQGRNYGYTF	TGCGCCAGCAGACAATTTCGACAGGGGAGAAACTATGGCTACACCTTC
once	TRBD1	TRBV5-8	TRBJ1-2	CASSFPGTGGTGLF	TGTGCCAGCAGCTTTCCCGGGACAGGGGGTACCGGCCTATTC
few	TRBD1	TRBV5-1	TRBJ1-6	CASSPTQGTGMNSPLHF	TGCGCCAGCAGCCCCACCCAAGGGACAGGGATGAATTCACCCCTCCACTTT
.	TRBD1	TRBV19	TRBJ1-2	CASTDRGWGGYTF	TGTGCCAGCACGGACAGGGGATGGGGTGGCTACACCTTC
.	TRBD1	TRBV7-8	TRBJ1-1	CASSYIQGHTMNTEAFF	TGTGCCAGCAGCTACATACAGGGGCACACTATGAACACTGAAGCTTTCTTT
.	.	TRBV2	TRBJ2-5	CASSDDQETQYF	TGTGCCAGCAGTGATGATCAAGAGACCCAGTACTTC
.	.	TRBV18	TRBJ2-2	CASSFSRGQNTGELFF	TGTGCCAGCTCTTTCTCACGGGGGCAAAACACCGGGGAGCTGTTTTTT
.	.	TRBV21-1	TRBJ2-7	CASSKVGRSSYEQYF	TGTGCCAGCAGCAAAGTGGGACGTTCCTCCTACGAGCAGTACTTC
.	.	TRBV28	TRBJ1-6	CASLSGTSGSLHF	TGTGCCAGCCTTAGTGGGACGTCTGGGTCCCTCCACTTT
.	TRBD1	TRBV13	TRBJ2-7	CASSGGGTGSSYEQYF	TGTGCCAGCAGCGGAGGTGGGACAGGGAGCTCCTACGAGCAGTACTTC
once	.	TRBV9	TRBJ2-3	CASSDFSDTQYF	TGTGCCAGCAGCGACTTCTCGGATACGCAGTATTTT
.	TRBD1	TRBV18	TRBJ2-7	CASSTDRVVGEQYF	TGTGCCAGCTCTACGGACAGGGTAGTTGGCGAGCAGTACTTC
.	.	TRBV5-5	TRBJ1-1	CASSLFQGDTEAFF	TGTGCCAGCAGCTTGTTCCAGGGAGACACTGAAGCTTTCTTT
.	.	TRBV7-8	TRBJ2-7	CASSSRDTLFYEQYF	TGTGCCAGCAGCTCCCGGGACACCCTCTTTTACGAGCAGTACTTC
.	.	TRBV11-2	TRBJ1-4	CASSLDLDGTGLFF	TGTGCCAGCAGCTTAGATTTAGATGGGACGGGACTGTTTTTT
.	.	TRBV18	TRBJ1-1	CASSPGAGNTEAFF	TGTGCCAGCTCACCCGGGGCGGGGAACACTGAAGCTTTCTTT
once	TRBD1	TRBV6-5	TRBJ2-7	CASRASRDRVYEQYF	TGTGCCAGCAGGGCCTCCCGGGACAGGGTCTACGAGCAGTACTTC
.	TRBD2	TRBV14	TRBJ2-1	CASSQVGSGALKDNEQFF	TGTGCCAGCAGCCAAGTCGGTAGCGGGGCCCTGAAGGACAATGAGCAGTTCTTC
.	.	TRBV4-1	TRBJ2-2	CASSQVPTGELFF	TGCGCCAGCAGCCAAGTCCCCACCGGGGAGCTGTTTTTT
.	.	TRBV6-5	TRBJ2-1	CASSYSGGGHNEQFF	TGTGCCAGCAGTTACTCCGGAGGGGGACACAATGAGCAGTTCTTC